These 4 T cell receptor beta chains were all obtained from the same sample, sequenced in a study of shared clonotypes between healthy human individuals. Assay used: immunoSEQ multiplex PCR; TCRdb lists only in-frame clones, some missing. The table includes just under 350,000 clones, around 79% detected once. Material: memory CD4+ T cells sorted from blood. Subset reported: CD45RA-negative fraction. The receptors were gathered from a man younger than 45 in good health.

V gene TRBV6-1 combines with J gene TRBJ2-6; the D is unclear. V shed 4 bases and J shed 0 bases, with 4 bases lying between them. The CDR3 contains 14 residues. The germline V gene has CDR1 MNHNS and CDR2 SASEGT. Here the CDR3 reads CASSGVSGANVLTF. As DNA, the CDR3 is TGTGCCAGCAGTGGGGTCTCTGGGGCCAACGTCCTGACTTTC.

This clone was seen a handful of times. The CDR3 here is CASRSGWLGSTDTQYF. CDR3 DNA sequence: TGCGCCAGCAGGTCCGGTTGGCTAGGTAGCACAGATACGCAGTATTTT. The chain joins TRBV4-1 to TRBJ2-3; no reliable D call. Germline CDR1 is MGHRA and CDR2 is YSYEKL. The length of the CDR3 is 16 residues. V was clipped by 6 bases and J by 0 bases, with 16 bases between them.

This clone was picked up a small number of times. Other nucleotide sequences in the sample specify the same CDR3. The chain uses TRBV18 and TRBJ1-1; D gene ambiguous. In germline, CDR1 is KGHSH, CDR2 LQKENI. V lost 2 bases and J 0 bases, leaving 4 bases between the germline ends. The CDR3 sequence is 13 residues long. The CDR3 loop is CASSPGVNTEAFF. Written as DNA, the CDR3 is TGTGCCAGCTCACCAGGGGTGAACACTGAAGCTTTCTTT.

This rearrangement joins TRBV21-1 to TRBJ2-7; the table's D call, TRBD1, was not checked against the DNA. TRBV21-1 is marked as a pseudogene. CDR3 length: 15 residues. The CDR3 loop is CASSFRQRKAYEQYF. DNA for the CDR3: TGTGCCAGCAGCTTCAGACAGCGCAAAGCCTACGAGCAGTACTTC.